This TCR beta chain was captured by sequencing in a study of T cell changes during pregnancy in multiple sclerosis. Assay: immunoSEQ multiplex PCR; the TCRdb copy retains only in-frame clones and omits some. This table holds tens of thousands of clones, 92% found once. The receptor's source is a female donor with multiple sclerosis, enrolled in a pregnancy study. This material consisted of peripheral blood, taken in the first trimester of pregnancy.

The CDR3 sequence is CASSSNVIGGYNEQFF. The CDR3 region has the DNA TGCGCCAGCAGTTCCAACGTGATCGGAGGATACAATGAGCAGTTCTTC. This chain uses TRBV4-3 with TRBJ2-1, with a possible D match to TRBD2 (5 bases). Trimming took off 6 bases at V and 4 bases at J, with 19 bases between the two ends. The CDR3 extends over 16 amino acids. Germline V gene sequence: CDR1 LGHNA, CDR2 YSLEER.